This T cell receptor (beta chain) was sequenced in a study of T cell responses to AZD1222 COVID-19 vaccine. There are 17 residues in the CDR3. Germline CDR1 reads LNHNV; CDR2 reads YYDKDF (reference sequence). Trimming pared 5 bases from V and 3 bases from J, leaving 19 bases between. Study-level findings and limits: Dominant CD4 TCR responses targeted spike regions 160-218 and 743-854. An increase in Spike-specific TCR breadth and depth was observed after two AZD1222 doses.

Generated by immunoSEQ multiplex PCR, the TCRdb table keeps only in-frame clones and is missing some. The profile shows 150,000 to 180,000 clones, 88% of them singletons. On this clone itself: Its antigen is not identified.

The genes are TRBV15 and TRBJ2-2; D perhaps matches TRBD1 (6 bases). The sample here was peripheral blood, taken on day 0 of AZD1222 vaccination. This receptor was obtained from an adult in good health. CDR3 DNA sequence: TGTGCCACCAGCCGAACATTACAGGGTAGAGACACCGGGGAGCTGTTTTTT. It codes for CATSRTLQGRDTGELFF.